The 4 T cell receptor beta chains presented below share a single source sample, sequenced in a study of blood T cell repertoires in COVID-19 (dated by TCRdb to the early 2020s). The receptor library was made with the immunoSEQ multiplex PCR assay. Held by TCRdb, this immuneACCESS table contains in-frame sequences only and omits some clones. Under half of the omission traces to an unresolved V gene where checked; the cause of the rest is unknown. This sample is represented by about 120,000 clones; under 80% of them were singletons. Clones ranked in the top ten supply about 2.1% of the sample. Source material: peripheral blood. These receptors originate from a man between 65 and 85 years old with acute or convalescent COVID-19.

This clone was counted only a few times. The CDR3 nucleotides are TGCGCCAGCAGCTTGGCCCTTGAGGAGACCCAGTACTTC. This sequence encodes CASSLALEETQYF. The rearrangement links TRBV5-1 to TRBJ2-5, with D hard to call. The V end was cut by 0 bases, the J end by 5 bases, with 8 bases between. The germline V gene has CDR1 SGHRS and CDR2 YFSETQ. The CDR3 runs to 13 residues.

This clone came up a few times. The chain carries TRBV5-4 and TRBJ1-2; 11 bases line up with TRBD1. Germline lookup yields CDR1 SGHNT and CDR2 YYREEE (reference sequence). The CDR3 has 16 amino acids. The trim removed 1 base at V and 7 bases at J, leaving 9 bases unmatched. In DNA form, the CDR3 reads TGTGCCAGCAGCTTGTGGGACAGGGGGGCTATGGGTGGCTACACCTTC. Translating it yields CASSLWDRGAMGGYTF.

This chain uses TRBV7-2 with TRBJ2-7; D not certain. The CDR3 extends over 11 amino acids. The germline V and J ends were trimmed by 6 bases and 3 bases, with 6 bases remaining between them. Per the germline V gene, CDR1 is SGHTA and CDR2 is FQGNSA. The CDR3 loop is CASSNFYEQYF. In DNA form, the CDR3 reads TGTGCCAGCAGTAACTTCTACGAGCAGTACTTC.

The J gene is TRBJ2-3, the V gene TRBV7-9, with TRBD2 matching 9 bases. Germline-derived CDR1 and CDR2 are SEHNR and FQNEAQ (reference sequence). V lost 2 bases to trimming and J lost 4 bases; unmatched junction nucleotides: 7. The CDR3 runs to 16 residues. CDR3 protein: CASSLSAGGPPDTQYF. CDR3 bases: TGTGCCAGCAGCTTATCTGCGGGGGGGCCCCCAGATACGCAGTATTTT.